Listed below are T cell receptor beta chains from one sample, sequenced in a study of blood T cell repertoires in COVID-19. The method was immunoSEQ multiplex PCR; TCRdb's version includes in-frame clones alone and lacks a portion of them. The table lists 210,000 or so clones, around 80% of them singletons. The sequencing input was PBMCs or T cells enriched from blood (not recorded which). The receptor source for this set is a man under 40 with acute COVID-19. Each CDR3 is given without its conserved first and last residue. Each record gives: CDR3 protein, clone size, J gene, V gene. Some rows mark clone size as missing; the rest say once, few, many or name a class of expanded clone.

CDR3aa: ASSPVTNEKLF
abundance: -
j_gene: TRBJ1-4
v_gene: TRBV5-1

CDR3aa: ASSPLGRGYT
abundance: -
j_gene: TRBJ1-2
v_gene: TRBV16

CDR3aa: ASSPSVGGTEAF
abundance: -
j_gene: TRBJ1-1
v_gene: TRBV3-1/TRBV3-2

CDR3aa: ASSEDEQGRGYT
abundance: -
j_gene: TRBJ1-2
v_gene: TRBV25-1

CDR3aa: ASSQYPGGTQY
abundance: -
j_gene: TRBJ2-5
v_gene: TRBV3-1/TRBV3-2

CDR3aa: AWGRVAGGSGNTIY
abundance: -
j_gene: TRBJ1-3
v_gene: TRBV30

CDR3aa: ASSYGAVSPLH
abundance: -
j_gene: TRBJ1-6
v_gene: TRBV6-5

CDR3aa: ASEGIGNTIY
abundance: few
j_gene: TRBJ1-3
v_gene: TRBV2

CDR3aa: ASITWGEEAF
abundance: -
j_gene: TRBJ1-1
v_gene: TRBV16

CDR3aa: ASSTGLAGGHGETQY
abundance: -
j_gene: TRBJ2-5
v_gene: TRBV5-1

CDR3aa: ASSLGRGGPREQY
abundance: -
j_gene: TRBJ2-7
v_gene: TRBV28

CDR3aa: ASGWTGALNTEAF
abundance: -
j_gene: TRBJ1-1
v_gene: TRBV5-1

CDR3aa: ASSNRDRVNEQF
abundance: few
j_gene: TRBJ2-1
v_gene: TRBV6-5

CDR3aa: AWSVRGINSPLH
abundance: -
j_gene: TRBJ1-6
v_gene: TRBV30

CDR3aa: ASSRSASGAYNEQF
abundance: once
j_gene: TRBJ2-1
v_gene: TRBV19

CDR3aa: ASSENHGELF
abundance: -
j_gene: TRBJ2-2
v_gene: TRBV6-1

CDR3aa: ASSKDPGGLYGYT
abundance: -
j_gene: TRBJ1-2
v_gene: TRBV5-5

CDR3aa: ASRRQGVEAF
abundance: -
j_gene: TRBJ1-1
v_gene: TRBV2